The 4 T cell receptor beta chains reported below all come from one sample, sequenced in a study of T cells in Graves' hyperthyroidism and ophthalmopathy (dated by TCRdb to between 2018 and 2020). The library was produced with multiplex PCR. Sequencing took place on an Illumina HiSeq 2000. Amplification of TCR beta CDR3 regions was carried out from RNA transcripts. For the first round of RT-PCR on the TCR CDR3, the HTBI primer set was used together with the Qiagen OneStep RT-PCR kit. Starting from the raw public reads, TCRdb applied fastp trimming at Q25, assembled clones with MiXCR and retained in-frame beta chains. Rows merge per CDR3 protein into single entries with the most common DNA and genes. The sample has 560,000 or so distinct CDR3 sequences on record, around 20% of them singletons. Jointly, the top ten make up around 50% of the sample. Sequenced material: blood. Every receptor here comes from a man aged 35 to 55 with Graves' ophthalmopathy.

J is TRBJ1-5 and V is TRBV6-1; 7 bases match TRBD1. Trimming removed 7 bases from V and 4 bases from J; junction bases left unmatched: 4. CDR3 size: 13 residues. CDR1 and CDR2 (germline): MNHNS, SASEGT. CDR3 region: CASNPGQNQPQHF. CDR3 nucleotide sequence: TGTGCCAGCAATCCGGGACAGAATCAGCCCCAGCATTTT.

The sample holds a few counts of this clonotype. CDR3 in amino acids: CASSLTDGTAEAFF. CDR3 coding DNA: TGTGCCAGCAGCTTAACAGATGGGACAGCTGAAGCTTTCTTT. The chain is built from TRBV7-3 and TRBJ1-1; 7 bases align to TRBD1. The CDR3 runs 14 residues. The germline gives CDR1 SGHTA, CDR2 FQGTGA. Trimming cost V 0 bases and J 6 bases; bases outside gene matches: 4.

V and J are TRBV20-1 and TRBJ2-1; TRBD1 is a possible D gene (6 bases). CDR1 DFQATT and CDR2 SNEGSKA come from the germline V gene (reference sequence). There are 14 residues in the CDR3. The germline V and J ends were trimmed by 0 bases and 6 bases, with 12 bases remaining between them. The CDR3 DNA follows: TGCAGTGCTAGAGACCCCTGGGGGCCCAATGAGCAGTTCTTC. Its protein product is CSARDPWGPNEQFF.

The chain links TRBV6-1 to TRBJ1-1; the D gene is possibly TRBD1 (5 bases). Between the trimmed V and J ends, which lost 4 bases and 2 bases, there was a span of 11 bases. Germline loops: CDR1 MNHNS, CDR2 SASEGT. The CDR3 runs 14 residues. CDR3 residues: CASSAGTPNTEAFF. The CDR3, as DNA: TGTGCCAGCAGTGCCGGGACCCCCAACACTGAAGCTTTCTTT.